The present T cell receptor beta chain was sequenced within a study of Ad26.COV2.S vaccination and SARS-CoV-2 variants. Overall study context: Ad26.COV2.S arm of COV1001 included the donor. Ad26.COV2.S was injected intramuscularly once or twice, 56 days apart.

V was shortened by 2 bases and J by 4 bases, with 18 bases between the two germline ends. Per germline, CDR1 SGHAT and CDR2 FQNNGV. This CDR3 region has 16 residues. The study, taken as a whole, reports: Substantial breadth was reported for post-vaccination spike-specific CD8+ and CD4+ T cells. Total T cell responses were possibly underestimated by TCR breadth and depth analyses.

Treatment described: about 20 received Ad26.COV2.S at low or high dose, single or two shots; five or six received placebo; per-sample allocation not given. Sampling occurred on day 63 after the first vaccine or placebo injection. This clone showed up just a few times. As yet, its antigen is unknown. Generated by immunoSEQ multiplex PCR, the TCRdb table keeps only in-frame clones and is missing some. The sample includes hundreds of thousands of clones, approximately 86% of them seen just once. V and J are TRBV11-2 and TRBJ2-7; D possibly corresponds to TRBD2 (7 bases). This sequence was found in a person between 18 and 65 years old who received the Ad26.COV2.S COVID-19 vaccine or a placebo. This material consisted of peripheral blood, taken in a trial of Ad26.COV2.S vaccine versus placebo. This CDR3 reads CASSLWSRGRGYEQYF. DNA of the CDR3: TGTGCCAGCAGCTTATGGTCCCGGGGGCGGGGGTACGAGCAGTACTTC.